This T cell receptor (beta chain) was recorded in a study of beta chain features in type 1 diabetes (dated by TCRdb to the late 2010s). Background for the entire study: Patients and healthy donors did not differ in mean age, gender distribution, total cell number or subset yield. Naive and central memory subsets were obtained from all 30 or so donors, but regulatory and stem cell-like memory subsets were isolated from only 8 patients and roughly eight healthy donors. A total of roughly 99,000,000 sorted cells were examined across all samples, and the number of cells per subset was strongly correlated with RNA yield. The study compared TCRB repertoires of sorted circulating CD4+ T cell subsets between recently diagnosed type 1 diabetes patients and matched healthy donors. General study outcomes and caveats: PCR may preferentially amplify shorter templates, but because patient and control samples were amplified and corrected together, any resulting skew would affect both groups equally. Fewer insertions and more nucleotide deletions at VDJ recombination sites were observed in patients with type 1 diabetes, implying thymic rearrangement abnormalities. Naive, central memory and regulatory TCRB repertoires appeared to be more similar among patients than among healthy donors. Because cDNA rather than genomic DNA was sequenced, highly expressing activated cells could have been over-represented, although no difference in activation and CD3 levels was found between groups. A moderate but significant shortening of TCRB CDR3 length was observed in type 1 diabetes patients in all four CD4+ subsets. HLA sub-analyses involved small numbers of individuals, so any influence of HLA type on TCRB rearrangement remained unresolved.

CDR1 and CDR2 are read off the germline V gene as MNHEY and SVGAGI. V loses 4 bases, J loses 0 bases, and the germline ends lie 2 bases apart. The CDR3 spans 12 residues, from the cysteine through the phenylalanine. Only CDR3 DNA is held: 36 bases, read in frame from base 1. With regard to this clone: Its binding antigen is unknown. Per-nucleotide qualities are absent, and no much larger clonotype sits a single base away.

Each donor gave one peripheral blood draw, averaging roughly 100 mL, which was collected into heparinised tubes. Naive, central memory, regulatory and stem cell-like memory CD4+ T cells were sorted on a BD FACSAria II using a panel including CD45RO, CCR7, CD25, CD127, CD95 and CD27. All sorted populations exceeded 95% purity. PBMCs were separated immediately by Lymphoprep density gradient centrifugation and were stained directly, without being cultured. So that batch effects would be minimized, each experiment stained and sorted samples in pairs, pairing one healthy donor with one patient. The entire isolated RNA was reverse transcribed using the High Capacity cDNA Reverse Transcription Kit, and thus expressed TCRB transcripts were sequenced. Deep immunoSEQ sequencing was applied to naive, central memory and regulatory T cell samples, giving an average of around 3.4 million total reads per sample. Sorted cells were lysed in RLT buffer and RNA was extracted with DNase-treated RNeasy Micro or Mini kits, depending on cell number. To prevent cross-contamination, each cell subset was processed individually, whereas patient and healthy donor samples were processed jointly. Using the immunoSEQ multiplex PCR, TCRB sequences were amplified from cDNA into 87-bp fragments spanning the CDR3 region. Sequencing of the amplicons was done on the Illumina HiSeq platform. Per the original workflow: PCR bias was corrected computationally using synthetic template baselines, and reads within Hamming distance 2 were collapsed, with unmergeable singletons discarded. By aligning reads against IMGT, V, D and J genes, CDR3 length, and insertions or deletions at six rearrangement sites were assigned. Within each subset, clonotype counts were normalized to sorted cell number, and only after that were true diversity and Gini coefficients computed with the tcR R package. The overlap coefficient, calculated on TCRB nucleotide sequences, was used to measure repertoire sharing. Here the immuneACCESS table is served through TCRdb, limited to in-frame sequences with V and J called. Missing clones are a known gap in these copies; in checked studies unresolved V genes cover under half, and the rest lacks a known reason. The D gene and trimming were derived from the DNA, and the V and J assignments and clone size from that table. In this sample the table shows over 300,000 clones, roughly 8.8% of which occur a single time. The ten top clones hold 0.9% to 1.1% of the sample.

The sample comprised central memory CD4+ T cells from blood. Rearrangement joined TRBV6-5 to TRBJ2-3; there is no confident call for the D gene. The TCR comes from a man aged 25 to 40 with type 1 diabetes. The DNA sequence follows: TGTGCCAGCAGTTCAAGCACAGATACGCAGTATTTT. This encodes CASSSSTDTQYF.